The table lists the clone carrying this T cell receptor beta chain with many counts. The data stem from a study of low-dose radiotherapy and immunotherapy resistance in tumors. Study details: Every six weeks patients received intravenous ipilimumab 1 mg/kg, and every two weeks they received intravenous nivolumab 240 mg.

Time point of the sample: before trial treatment. Alpha- and beta-chain coverage of first-strand cDNA came from TRAV- and TRBV-specific primers. For amplifying TCRs, the PCR ran for about 22 cycles with Phusion, which was used together with a constant-region primer and the adapter on the V primers. TCRdb passed the reads through MiXCR, listing each CDR3 protein once. The data contain 65,000 to 95,000 distinct CDR3 sequences, under 20% of them seen just once; the ten biggest clones take up about 5.5%. Specimen: PBMCs, collected before treatment. This TCR came from a male donor with prostate cancer.

The CDR3 sequence is CASSYNGGGASPYEQYF. The CDR3 DNA sequence: TGTGCCAGCAGTTACAATGGCGGTGGGGCCAGCCCCTACGAGCAGTACTTC. This chain joins TRBV6-2 or TRBV6-3 and TRBJ2-7; TRBD1 might be the D (5 bases). V dropped 2 bases and J dropped 2 bases, with 19 bases sitting between them. The V gene's germline CDR1 is MNHEY and CDR2 SVGEGT. The CDR3 spans 17 residues.